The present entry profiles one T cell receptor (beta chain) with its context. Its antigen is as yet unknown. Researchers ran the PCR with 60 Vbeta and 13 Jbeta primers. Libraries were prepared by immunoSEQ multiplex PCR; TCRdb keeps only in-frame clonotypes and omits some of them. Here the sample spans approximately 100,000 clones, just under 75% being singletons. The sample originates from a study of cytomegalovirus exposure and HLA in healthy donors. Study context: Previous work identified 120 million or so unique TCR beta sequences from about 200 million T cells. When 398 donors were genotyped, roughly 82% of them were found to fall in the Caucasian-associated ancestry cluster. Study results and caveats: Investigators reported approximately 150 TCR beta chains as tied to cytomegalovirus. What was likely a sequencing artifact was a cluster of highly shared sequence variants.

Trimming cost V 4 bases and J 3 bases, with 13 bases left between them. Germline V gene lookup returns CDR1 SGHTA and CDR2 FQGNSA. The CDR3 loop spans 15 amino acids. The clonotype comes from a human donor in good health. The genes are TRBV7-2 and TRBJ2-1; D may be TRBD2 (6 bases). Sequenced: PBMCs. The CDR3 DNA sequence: TGTGCCAGCAGCTCAGGGACTGCCTTCTACAATGAGCAGTTCTTC. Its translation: CASSSGTAFYNEQFF.